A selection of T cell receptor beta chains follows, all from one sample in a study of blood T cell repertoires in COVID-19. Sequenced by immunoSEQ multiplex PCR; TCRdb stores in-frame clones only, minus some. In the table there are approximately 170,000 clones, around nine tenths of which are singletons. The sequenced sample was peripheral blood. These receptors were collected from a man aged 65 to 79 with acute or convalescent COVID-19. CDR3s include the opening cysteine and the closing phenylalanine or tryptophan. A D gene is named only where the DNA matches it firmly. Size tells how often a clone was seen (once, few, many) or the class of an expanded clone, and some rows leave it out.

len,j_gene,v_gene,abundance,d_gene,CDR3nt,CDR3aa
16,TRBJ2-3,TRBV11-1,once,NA,TGTGCCAGCAGTCCCGGGGAGGGACAGGGCACAGATACGCAGTATTTT,CASSPGEGQGTDTQYF
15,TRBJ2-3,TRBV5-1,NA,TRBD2,TGCGCCAGCAGCTTGAGCGGGAGGGCCCCAGATACGCAGTATTTT,CASSLSGRAPDTQYF
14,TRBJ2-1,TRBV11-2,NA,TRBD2,TGTGCCAGCAGCTCGAGGGGACTAGCGGGAGTCCAGTTCTTC,CASSSRGLAGVQFF
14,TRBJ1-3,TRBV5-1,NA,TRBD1,TGCGCCAGCAGCTTGGTCGGACAGGGTTCCACCATATATTTT,CASSLVGQGSTIYF
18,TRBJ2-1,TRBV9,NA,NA,TGTGCCAGCAGCGTAGTATCGGTGCGGCTAGCCGAGTTCGATGAGCAGTTCTTC,CASSVVSVRLAEFDEQFF
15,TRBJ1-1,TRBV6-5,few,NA,TGTGCCAGCAGTTACTCGTGGAGTTTGAGCACTGAAGCTTTCTTT,CASSYSWSLSTEAFF
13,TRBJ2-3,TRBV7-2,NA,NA,TGTGCCAGCAGCTTAGGCGGTACAGATACGCAGTATTTT,CASSLGGTDTQYF
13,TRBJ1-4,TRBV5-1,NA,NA,TGCGCCAGCAGCTTCCGGGGGACTGAAAAACTGTTTTTT,CASSFRGTEKLFF
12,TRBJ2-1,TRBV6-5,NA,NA,TGTGCCAGCAAAGGAAACGGGAATGAGCAGTTCTTC,CASKGNGNEQFF
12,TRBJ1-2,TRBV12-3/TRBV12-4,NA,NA,TGTGCCAGCAGTTTAGGAGACGGGGGCTACACCTTC,CASSLGDGGYTF
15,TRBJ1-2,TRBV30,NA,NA,TGTGCCTGGAGTGACGTGGGGGGGGGAGACTATGGCTACACCTTC,CAWSDVGGGDYGYTF
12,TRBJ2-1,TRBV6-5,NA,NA,TGTGCCAGTTACAGATTGGGCAATGAGCAGTTCTTC,CASYRLGNEQFF
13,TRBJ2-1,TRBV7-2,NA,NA,TGTGCCAGCAGCTTAGCCCTATACAATGAGCAGTTCTTC,CASSLALYNEQFF
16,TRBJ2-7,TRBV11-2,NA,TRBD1,TGTGCCAGCAGCTTATGGGGACAGCCCGGGTCTTACGAGCAGTACTTC,CASSLWGQPGSYEQYF
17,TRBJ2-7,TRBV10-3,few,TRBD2,TGTGCCATCAGTGAGACGGGGACTAGCGGGAGTAAGTACGAGCAGTACTTC,CAISETGTSGSKYEQYF
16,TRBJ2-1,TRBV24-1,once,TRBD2,TGTGCCACCAGTGAACCAACAGGGCCGGGGGGGAATGAGCAGTTCTTC,CATSEPTGPGGNEQFF
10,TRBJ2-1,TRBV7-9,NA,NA,TGTGCCAGCACCCAAAATGAGCAGTTCTTC,CASTQNEQFF
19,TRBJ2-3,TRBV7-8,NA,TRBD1,TGTGCCAGCAGCTGGGGAGGGACAGGGGCTCCTTCTAGCACAGATACGCAGTATTTT,CASSWGGTGAPSSTDTQYF
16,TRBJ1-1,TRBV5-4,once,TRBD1,TGTGCCAGCAGCACCCGGGACAGAGGGTCGGGCACTGAAGCTTTCTTT,CASSTRDRGSGTEAFF
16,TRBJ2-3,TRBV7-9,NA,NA,TGTGCCAGCAGCTCTTCTGAGGACTACCAATACCCATCCCAGTATTTT,CASSSSEDYQYPSQYF
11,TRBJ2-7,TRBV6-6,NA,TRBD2,TGTGCCAGCAGCACCGGGGGGACGCAGTACTTC,CASSTGGTQYF
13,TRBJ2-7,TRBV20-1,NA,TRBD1,TGCAGTGCTAGTCCCAGGGGGCAATACGAGCAGTACTTC,CSASPRGQYEQYF
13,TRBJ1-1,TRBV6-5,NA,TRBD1,TGTGCCAGCACCCACGGGACAGACCCTGAAGCTTTCTTT,CASTHGTDPEAFF